A single sample gave rise to the 20 T cell receptor beta chains below, sequenced in a study of cytomegalovirus exposure and HLA in healthy donors. Produced via immunoSEQ multiplex PCR; TCRdb's table is partial and in-frame only. This table has fewer than 250,000 clones, roughly 80% appearing once. The sequenced material came from PBMCs. These receptors were collected from a woman in her late teens or twenties in good health and CMV-seronegative.

The rearrangement joins TRBV6-1 to TRBJ1-1; no reliable D call. The length of the CDR3 is 13 residues. Trimming removed 9 bases at V and 6 bases at J, with 17 bases between. Germline V CDR1 and CDR2: MNHNS, SASEGT. This CDR3 reads CASGFGRFAEAFF. CDR3 coding DNA: TGTGCCAGTGGGTTCGGGAGGTTCGCTGAAGCTTTCTTT.

V usage is TRBV5-6 and J usage is TRBJ1-2; no clear D gene. This CDR3 comprises 14 residues. V was shortened by 1 base and J by 5 bases, with 12 bases between the two germline ends. CDR1 is SGHDT and CDR2 is YYEEEE in the germline V gene. CDR3 residues: CASSLTVSLYGYTF. Written as DNA, the CDR3 is TGTGCCAGCAGCTTGACGGTCTCACTTTATGGCTACACCTTC.

The chain couples TRBV9 to TRBJ1-1; D is unclear. V was cut by 0 bases and J by 5 bases, with 14 bases left in between. CDR1 and CDR2 from the germline V gene are SGDLS and YYNGEE. The CDR3 is 15 amino acids. CDR3 bases: TGTGCCAGCAGCGTAGGCCAAGGTCTGGAAACTGAAGCTTTCTTT. This encodes CASSVGQGLETEAFF.

CDR3 sequence (DNA): TGTGCCAGCAGTTTTTCCAGACAGGGGAATGGCTACACCTTC. Translated: CASSFSRQGNGYTF. The rearrangement uses TRBV27 and TRBJ1-2; TRBD1 aligns across 8 bases. In germline, CDR1 is MNHEY, CDR2 SMNVEV (reference sequence). The length of the CDR3 is 14 residues. After removal of 3 bases from V and 6 bases from J, the junction contained 6 bases not matched to a gene.

The rearrangement links TRBV9 to TRBJ2-1; D may be TRBD2 (6 bases). The CDR3 has 16 residues. The germline CDR1 and CDR2 sequences are SGDLS and YYNGEE. The ends were cut back, 0 bases at V and 4 bases at J, with 14 bases in the middle. CDR3 nucleotide sequence: TGTGCCAGCAGCGTAGCTAGCTCTGGGGGGTACAATGAGCAGTTCTTC. Its protein is CASSVASSGGYNEQFF.

V and J are TRBV10-3 and TRBJ2-2, with 7 bases that match TRBD1. The CDR3 covers 13 residues. In germline, CDR1 is ENHRY, CDR2 SYGVKD. The trim removed 6 bases at V and 7 bases at J, leaving 5 bases unmatched. The CDR3 nucleotides read TGTGCCATCAGGGGACAGATTAACGGGGAGCTGTTTTTT. This sequence encodes CAIRGQINGELFF.

The chain links TRBV6-1 to TRBJ2-5; D not resolved. Trimming removed 6 bases from V and 0 bases from J, with 11 bases in between. CDR3 length: 14 amino acids. Germline lookup yields CDR1 MNHNS and CDR2 SASEGT. CDR3 nucleotides: TGTGCCAGCAGACCCCTAGGACACCAAGAGACCCAGTACTTC. It translates to CASRPLGHQETQYF.

The V call is TRBV2, the J call TRBJ2-1; 9 bases line up with TRBD1. CDR1 and CDR2 (germline): SNHLY, FYNNEI. The ends lost 3 bases at V and 6 bases at J; junction bases unmatched: 12. This CDR3 is 17 amino acids long. In DNA, the CDR3 is TGTGCCAGCAGTGACGGGATGGTGGGGACAGGGTCCAATGAGCAGTTCTTC. The encoded protein is CASSDGMVGTGSNEQFF.

This sequence joins TRBV4-1 and TRBJ2-3; the D gene is possibly TRBD2 (6 bases). Trimming removed 4 bases at V and 6 bases at J, with 23 bases between. Germline V gene data show CDR1 as MGHRA and CDR2 as YSYEKL. The CDR3 spans 17 residues. CDR3 sequence (DNA): TGCGCCAGCAGCCCTAGGAGTATGCGGGACGGTCGCGATACGCAGTATTTT. This encodes CASSPRSMRDGRDTQYF.

This chain connects TRBV30 to TRBJ2-2; D is unclear. Trimming shortened V by 3 bases and J by 4 bases, and 0 bases separated the two germline ends. This CDR3 is 10 amino acids long. Germline CDR1 and CDR2: GTSNPN and SVGIG (reference sequence). The CDR3 bases are TGTGCCTGGAGCACCGGGGAGCTGTTTTTT. Translation gives CAWSTGELFF.

The V and J genes are TRBV6-5 and TRBJ2-3, with D unresolved. Trimming pared 2 bases from V and 1 base from J, leaving 4 bases between. CDR3 length equals 13 residues. CDR1 and CDR2 from the germline V gene are MNHEY and SVGAGI. CDR3 DNA sequence: TGTGCCAGCAGTTACCTTCGCACAGATACGCAGTATTTT. Translation gives CASSYLRTDTQYF.

This chain uses TRBV30 with TRBJ2-1, with D tentatively TRBD2 (6 bases). Between the trimmed V and J ends, which lost 3 bases and 6 bases, there was a span of 12 bases. Per the germline V gene, CDR1 is GTSNPN and CDR2 is SVGIG (reference sequence). The CDR3 has 13 amino acids. As DNA, the CDR3 is TGTGCCTGGAGGGGGGACTCGGTCAATGAGCAGTTCTTC. As protein: CAWRGDSVNEQFF.

This clone was found a few times. This sequence joins TRBV28 and TRBJ1-4; D unresolved. The CDR3 sequence is 14 residues long. V was trimmed by 3 bases and J by 6 bases, leaving 11 bases between them. Germline V gene data show CDR1 as MDHEN and CDR2 as SYDVKM. The CDR3 sequence is CASSFGGLDEKLFF. The CDR3, as DNA: TGTGCCAGCAGTTTTGGTGGTCTCGATGAAAAACTGTTTTTT.

V gene TRBV7-9 combines with J gene TRBJ2-3, with D perhaps matching TRBD1 (6 bases). This CDR3 has 15 amino acids. The V gene's germline CDR1 is SEHNR and CDR2 FQNEAQ (reference sequence). V was pared by 0 bases and J by 5 bases, with 12 bases between. The CDR3 DNA sequence: TGTGCCAGCAGCTTAGCGGGCAAGGGGGTAGATACGCAGTATTTT. Amino acid sequence: CASSLAGKGVDTQYF.

This clone occurred a few times. The CDR3 here is CASSLPRTGRNIQYF. CDR3 coding DNA: TGTGCCAGCAGCTTGCCCAGGACTGGGAGAAACATTCAGTACTTC. This chain joins TRBV11-2 and TRBJ2-4; the D gene is possibly TRBD2 (5 bases). CDR1 SGHAT and CDR2 FQNNGV come from the germline V gene. This CDR3 is 15 amino acids long. V was cut by 3 bases and J by 6 bases, with 15 bases left in between.

This chain links TRBV14 with TRBJ2-7; the D is unclear. Trimming took off 3 bases at V and 2 bases at J, with 11 bases between the two ends. The CDR3 has 14 residues. Germline assignment: CDR1 SGHDN and CDR2 FVKESK. This CDR3 is CASSQGIGPYEQYF. The CDR3 coding sequence is TGTGCCAGCAGCCAGGGTATCGGCCCCTACGAGCAGTACTTC.

The chain employs TRBV19 and TRBJ2-3; the D call may be TRBD1 or TRBD2 (6 bases each). Per germline, CDR1 LNHDA and CDR2 SQIVND (reference sequence). Trimming took off 5 bases at V and 2 bases at J, with 14 bases between the two ends. There are 15 residues in the CDR3. The CDR3 region has the DNA TGTGCCAGTAGTCCCGACGGGGGCCACACAGATACGCAGTATTTT. The encoded protein is CASSPDGGHTDTQYF. The entire variable domain, with the rest obtained from reference TRBV19 and TRBJ2-3, is as follows: DGGITQSPKYLFRKEGQNVTLSCEQNLNHDAMYWYRQDPGQGLRLIYYSQIVNDFQKGDIAEGYSVSREKKESFPLTVTSAQKNPTAFYLCASSPDGGHTDTQYFGPGTRLTVL.

The chain carries TRBV20-1 and TRBJ1-4, with D possibly TRBD1 on 5 matching bases. In germline, CDR1 is DFQATT, CDR2 SNEGSKA (reference sequence). Trimming took off 6 bases at V and 8 bases at J, with 10 bases between the two ends. The CDR3 has 11 amino acids. CDR3 bases: TGCAGTGCCCGGGGGGACGAAAAACTGTTTTTT. It translates to CSARGDEKLFF.

Concerning this clone itself: The sample holds other DNA sequences that translate to the same CDR3. The chain employs TRBV6-6 and TRBJ1-1; D ambiguous. The CDR3 runs to 14 residues. From germline, CDR1 is MNHNY and CDR2 SVGAGI (reference sequence). Trimming shortened V by 0 bases and J by 4 bases, and 9 bases separated the two germline ends. The CDR3 DNA sequence: TGTGCCAGCAGTTACTCGGGAGAGGGCACTGAAGCTTTCTTT. Translated, it gives CASSYSGEGTEAFF.

V gene TRBV30 combines with J gene TRBJ2-1; TRBD1 matches 9 bases. Germline-derived CDR1 and CDR2 are GTSNPN and SVGIG (reference sequence). This CDR3 is built from 15 residues. The junction had 6 bases not matched to a gene; V was cut back by 3 bases and J by 3 bases. The CDR3 nucleotides are TGTGCCTGGAGGGCCGGGACAGGGCACTACAATGAGCAGTTCTTC. This translates into CAWRAGTGHYNEQFF. The full variable domain, with the rest looked up from reference TRBV30 and TRBJ2-1, is SQTIHQWPATLVQPVGSPLSLECTVEGTSNPNLYWYRQAAGRGLQLLFYSVGIGQISSEVPQNLSASRPQDRQFILSSKKLLLSDSGFYLCAWRAGTGHYNEQFFGPGTRLTVL.